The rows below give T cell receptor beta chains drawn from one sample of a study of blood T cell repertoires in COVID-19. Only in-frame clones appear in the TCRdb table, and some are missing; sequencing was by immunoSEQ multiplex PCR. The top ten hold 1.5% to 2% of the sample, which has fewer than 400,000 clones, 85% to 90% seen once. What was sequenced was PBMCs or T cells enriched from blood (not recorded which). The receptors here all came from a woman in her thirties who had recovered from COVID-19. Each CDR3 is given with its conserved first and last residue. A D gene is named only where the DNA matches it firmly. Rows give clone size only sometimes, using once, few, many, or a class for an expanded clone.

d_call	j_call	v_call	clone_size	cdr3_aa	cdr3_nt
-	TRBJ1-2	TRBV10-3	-	CATWTATGYGYTF	TGTGCCACATGGACAGCAACAGGCTATGGCTACACCTTC
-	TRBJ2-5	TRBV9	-	CASSRRTGLPGETQYF	TGTGCCAGCAGCCGCCGAACAGGTCTACCAGGGGAGACCCAGTACTTC
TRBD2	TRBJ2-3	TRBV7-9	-	CASSFSGGAYTQYF	TGTGCCAGCAGCTTTTCCGGGGGGGCGTATACGCAGTATTTT
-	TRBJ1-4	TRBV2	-	CASRGQEKLFF	TGTGCCAGCAGGGGCCAGGAAAAACTGTTTTTT
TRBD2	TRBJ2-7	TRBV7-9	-	CASSPSLAGSYEQYF	TGTGCCAGCAGCCCTTCACTAGCGGGGTCCTACGAGCAGTACTTC
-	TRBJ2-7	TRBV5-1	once	CASSPQTGYDEQYF	TGCGCCAGCAGTCCACAAACAGGGTACGACGAGCAGTACTTC
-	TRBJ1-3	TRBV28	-	CASNEGSGNTIYF	TGTGCCAGCAACGAGGGCTCTGGAAACACCATATATTTT
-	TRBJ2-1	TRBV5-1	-	CASSTRRSSYNEQFF	TGCGCCAGCAGCACCCGACGGAGCTCCTACAATGAGCAGTTCTTC
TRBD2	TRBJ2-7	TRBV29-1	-	CSVESGGEQYF	TGCAGCGTTGAATCGGGAGGCGAGCAGTACTTC
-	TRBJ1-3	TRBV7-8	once	CASSFGLRGRGNTIYF	TGTGCCAGCAGCTTCGGATTAAGGGGCAGAGGAAACACCATATATTTT
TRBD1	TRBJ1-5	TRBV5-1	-	CASSPGQGDQPQHF	TGCGCCAGCAGCCCCGGACAGGGTGATCAGCCCCAGCATTTT
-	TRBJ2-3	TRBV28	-	CASTGGDTDTQYF	TGTGCCAGCACGGGCGGGGACACAGATACGCAGTATTTT
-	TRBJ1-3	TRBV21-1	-	CASSKWGESSGNTIYF	TGTGCCAGCAGCAAGTGGGGGGAGTCTTCTGGAAACACCATATATTTT
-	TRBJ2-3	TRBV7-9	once	CASSWSGDTQYF	TGTGCCAGCAGCTGGTCGGGAGATACGCAGTATTTT
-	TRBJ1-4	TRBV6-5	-	CASTNRGEKLFF	TGTGCCAGCACGAATAGGGGTGAAAAACTGTTTTTT
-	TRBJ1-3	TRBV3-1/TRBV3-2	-	CASSQLQGQGNTIYF	TGTGCCAGCAGCCAACTACAGGGTCAGGGAAACACCATATATTTT
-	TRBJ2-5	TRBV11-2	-	CASSPTQGPEAETQYF	TGTGCCAGCAGCCCGACCCAGGGCCCTGAGGCGGAGACCCAGTACTTC
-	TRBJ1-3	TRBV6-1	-	CASSEKGRGGNTIYF	TGTGCCAGCAGTGAGAAGGGGCGCGGTGGAAACACCATATATTTT
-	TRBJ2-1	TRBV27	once	CASSWAKKGHNEQFF	TGTGCCAGCAGTTGGGCCAAAAAAGGTCACAATGAGCAGTTCTTC
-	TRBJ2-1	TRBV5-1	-	CASSLVAPTSSYNEQFF	TGCGCCAGCAGCTTGGTAGCCCCAACATCCTCCTACAATGAGCAGTTCTTC
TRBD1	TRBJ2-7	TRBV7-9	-	CASSSGQKYEQYF	TGTGCCAGCAGCTCGGGACAGAAGTACGAGCAGTACTTC
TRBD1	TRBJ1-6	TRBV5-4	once	CASSLAQGNSPLHF	TGTGCCAGCAGCTTGGCACAGGGGAATTCACCCCTCCACTTT
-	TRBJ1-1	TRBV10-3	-	CAGGGGTNTEAFF	TGTGCCGGGGGGGGAGGGACGAACACTGAAGCTTTCTTT
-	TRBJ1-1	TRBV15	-	CATSRDRGMNTEAFF	TGTGCCACCAGCAGAGACAGGGGCATGAACACTGAAGCTTTCTTT
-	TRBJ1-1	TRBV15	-	CATSSRQARVIAFF	TGTGCCACCAGCAGCCGACAGGCCAGGGTGATAGCTTTCTTT
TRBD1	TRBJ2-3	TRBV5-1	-	CASSPDRGADTQYF	TGCGCCAGCAGCCCGGACAGGGGCGCAGATACGCAGTATTTT
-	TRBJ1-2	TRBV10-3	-	CAISEGASNYGYTF	TGTGCCATCAGTGAGGGGGCGTCCAACTATGGCTACACCTTC
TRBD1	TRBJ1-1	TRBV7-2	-	CASSPGTGRVAFF	TGTGCCAGCAGCCCCGGGACAGGGCGGGTGGCTTTCTTT
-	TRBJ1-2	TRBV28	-	CASRLKGDLRYGYTF	TGTGCCAGCAGATTGAAGGGGGATCTTCGGTATGGCTACACCTTC
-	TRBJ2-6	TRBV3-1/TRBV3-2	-	CASSQGGPGANVLTF	TGTGCCAGCAGCCAAGGCGGGCCTGGGGCCAACGTCCTGACTTTC
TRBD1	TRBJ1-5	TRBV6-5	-	CASRQGMSNQPQHF	TGTGCCAGCCGACAGGGCATGAGCAATCAGCCCCAGCATTTT
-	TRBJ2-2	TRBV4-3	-	CASSQDGEGANTGELFF	TGCGCCAGCAGCCAAGATGGAGAGGGGGCGAACACCGGGGAGCTGTTTTTT
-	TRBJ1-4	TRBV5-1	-	CASSLVEGREKLFF	TGCGCCAGCAGCTTGGTAGAGGGTCGGGAAAAACTGTTTTTT
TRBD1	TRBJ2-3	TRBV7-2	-	CASSFRTGGAEFMQYF	TGTGCCAGCAGCTTTCGAACAGGGGGCGCCGAATTTATGCAGTATTTT
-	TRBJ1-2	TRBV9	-	CASSGPGGNYGYTF	TGTGCCAGCAGCGGTCCGGGGGGTAACTATGGCTACACCTTC
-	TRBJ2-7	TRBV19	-	CASSMGRGSGYGEQYF	TGTGCCAGTTCGATGGGGCGGGGCTCTGGATATGGTGAGCAGTACTTC
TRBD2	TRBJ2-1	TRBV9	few	CASSPFTSGRMYNEQFF	TGTGCCAGCAGCCCATTTACTAGCGGGAGGATGTACAATGAGCAGTTCTTC
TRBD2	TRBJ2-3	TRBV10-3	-	CAISESTSGSFLDTQYF	TGTGCCATCAGTGAGTCGACTAGCGGGAGCTTTTTAGATACGCAGTATTTT
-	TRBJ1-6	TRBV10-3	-	CAIRVGGNSPLHF	TGTGCCATACGGGTGGGGGGGAATTCACCCCTCCACTTT
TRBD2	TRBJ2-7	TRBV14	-	CASSRGTSGIYEQYF	TGTGCCAGCAGCCGAGGGACTAGCGGGATTTACGAGCAGTACTTC
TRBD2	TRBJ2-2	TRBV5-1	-	CASSSGLGTNTGELFF	TGCGCCAGCAGCTCGGGACTAGGTACGAACACCGGGGAGCTGTTTTTT
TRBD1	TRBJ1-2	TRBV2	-	CASSEYGTVGNYGYTF	TGTGCCAGCAGTGAGTACGGGACAGTGGGTAACTATGGCTACACCTTC
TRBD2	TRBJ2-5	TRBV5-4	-	CASSKGGTSGTQYF	TGTGCCAGCAGCAAGGGAGGGACCTCGGGGACCCAGTACTTC
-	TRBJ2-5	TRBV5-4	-	CASSLVVGDETQYF	TGTGCCAGCAGCTTGGTTGTAGGGGATGAGACCCAGTACTTC
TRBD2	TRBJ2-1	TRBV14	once	CASSSRLAGNNEQFF	TGTGCCAGCAGCTCCAGACTAGCGGGAAACAATGAGCAGTTCTTC
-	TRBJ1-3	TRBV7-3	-	CASSPGPSGNTIYF	TGTGCCAGCAGCCCTGGGCCCTCTGGAAACACCATATATTTT
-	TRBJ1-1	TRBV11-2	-	CASSLGGGALNTEAFF	TGTGCCAGCAGCTTAGGTGGTGGGGCCTTGAACACTGAAGCTTTCTTT
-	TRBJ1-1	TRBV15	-	CATSRAGGQGGYEAFF	TGTGCCACCAGCAGAGCGGGGGGGCAGGGTGGCTATGAAGCTTTCTTT
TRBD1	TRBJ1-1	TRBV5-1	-	CASSPRPGTGSNTEAFF	TGCGCCAGCAGCCCGCGTCCCGGGACAGGGTCCAACACTGAAGCTTTCTTT
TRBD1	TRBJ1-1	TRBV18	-	CASSPPQGENTEAFF	TGTGCCAGCTCACCACCACAGGGGGAGAACACTGAAGCTTTCTTT